The 10 T cell receptor beta chains reported below all come from one sample, sequenced in a study of blood T cell repertoires in COVID-19. Method: immunoSEQ multiplex PCR; TCRdb's copy keeps in-frame clones and lacks some. This repertoire shows 190,000 or so clones, 70% to 90% found once; its top ten account for approximately 2.5%. The sample taken for sequencing was peripheral blood. Source of these receptors: a man aged 35-49 years with active or convalescent COVID-19.

The V gene is TRBV5-1, the J gene TRBJ2-2; the match to TRBD2 covers 13 bases. The junction had 8 bases not matched to a gene; V was cut back by 8 bases and J by 7 bases. Germline V gene data show CDR1 as SGHRS and CDR2 as YFSETQ. The CDR3 runs to 15 residues. The CDR3 region has the DNA TGCGCCAGGGGGACTAGCGGGGAACGGGGCGGGGAGCTGTTTTTT. It specifies CARGTSGERGGELFF. Filled out from reference TRBV5-1 and TRBJ2-2, the complete variable domain reads KAGVTQTPRYLIKTRGQQVTLSCSPISGHRSVSWYQQTPGQGLQFLFEYFSETQRNKGNFPGRFSGRQFSNSRSEMNVSTLELGDSALYLCARGTSGERGGELFFGEGSRLTVL.

DNA of the CDR3: TGTGCCAGCAGCTTAGTGCTAACCGGGGAGCTGTTTTTT. Amino acid sequence: CASSLVLTGELFF. The chain joins TRBV7-9 to TRBJ2-2, with D unclear. V gave up 1 base and J gave up 5 bases, with 5 bases separating them. This CDR3 contains 13 residues. Germline V gene lookup returns CDR1 SEHNR and CDR2 FQNEAQ (reference sequence).

This rearrangement joins TRBV19 to TRBJ2-5; 7 bases are shared with TRBD1. The CDR3 runs to 15 residues. Germline loops: CDR1 LNHDA, CDR2 SQIVND (reference sequence). V shed 6 bases, J shed 9 bases, and the junction held 16 bases outside the gene matches. The CDR3 nucleotides read TGTGCCAGTAGCGATAGGGGGCTAGACGGACGGGCCCAGTACTTC. Amino acid sequence: CASSDRGLDGRAQYF.

The chain carries TRBV7-2 and TRBJ1-5, with 7 bases aligning to TRBD1. The CDR3 consists of 14 residues. Germline V gives CDR1 SGHTA, CDR2 FQGNSA. Germline trimming cut 2 bases from V and 5 bases from J; bases unmatched to any gene: 3. The CDR3 is CASSLRQGDQPQHF. The CDR3 DNA sequence: TGTGCCAGCAGCTTAAGACAGGGCGATCAGCCCCAGCATTTT.

The chain combines TRBV5-1 with TRBJ2-5, with 9 bases matching TRBD2. CDR3 length equals 16 residues. Germline V gene sequence: CDR1 SGHRS, CDR2 YFSETQ. V trimming: 2 bases; J trimming: 2 bases; junction bases outside the gene matches: 7. The CDR3 here is CASSLLAGAPQETQYF. The CDR3 coding sequence is TGCGCCAGCAGCTTATTAGCGGGGGCCCCTCAAGAGACCCAGTACTTC. The full variable domain, in which reference TRBV5-1 and TRBJ2-5 provide the parts outside the CDR3, is KAGVTQTPRYLIKTRGQQVTLSCSPISGHRSVSWYQQTPGQGLQFLFEYFSETQRNKGNFPGRFSGRQFSNSRSEMNVSTLELGDSALYLCASSLLAGAPQETQYFGPGTRLLVL.

This clone was observed a single time. This chain connects TRBV30 to TRBJ1-3, with 8 bases aligning to TRBD1. V was clipped by 0 bases and J by 4 bases; unmatched bases: 5. Germline assignment: CDR1 GTSNPN and CDR2 SVGIG (reference sequence). The CDR3 is made up of 15 amino acids. For the CDR3, the DNA is TGTGCCTGGAGTGTCGGACAGGGAAGCGGAAACACCATATATTTT. It is translated as CAWSVGQGSGNTIYF.

The CDR3 reads CASSSSGGVGETQYF. Here the CDR3 DNA reads TGTGCCAGCAGCTCTAGCGGGGGGGTTGGAGAGACCCAGTACTTC. This chain links TRBV28 with TRBJ2-5; TRBD2 agrees at 12 bases. The CDR3 runs to 15 residues. Germline CDR1 and CDR2: MDHEN and SYDVKM. Trimming took 6 bases from V and 4 from J; bases not matched to a gene: 6.

The sample holds a few counts of this clone. The V and J genes are TRBV7-8 and TRBJ1-3, with D possibly being TRBD1 (6 bases). The CDR3 extends over 16 amino acids. The V gene lost 4 bases and the J gene lost 0 bases, with 13 bases spanning the gap. Germline CDR1 SGHVS, CDR2 FQNEAQ. The CDR3 DNA sequence: TGTGCCAGCAGCTCTCAGGGGCCTAGCTCTGGAAACACCATATATTTT. Encoded protein: CASSSQGPSSGNTIYF. The full variable domain, its missing parts supplied by reference TRBV7-8 and TRBJ1-3, is GAGVSQSPRYKVAKRGQDVALRCDPISGHVSLFWYQQALGQGPEFLTYFQNEAQLDKSGLPSDRFFAERPEGSVSTLKIQRTQQEDSAVYLCASSSQGPSSGNTIYFGEGSWLTVV.

The genes are TRBV19 and TRBJ1-5; 7 positions match TRBD1. The CDR3 extends over 14 amino acids. V shed 5 bases and J 7 bases; nucleotides not matched to a gene: 8. The germline CDR1 and CDR2 sequences are LNHDA and SQIVND (reference sequence). The CDR3 DNA is TGTGCCAGTAGTCCGGGACAGTCAGTCCAGCCCCAGCATTTT. It translates to CASSPGQSVQPQHF.

The rearrangement joins TRBV4-3 to TRBJ2-1, with TRBD1 matching over 8 bases. Per the germline V gene, CDR1 is LGHNA and CDR2 is YSLEER. There are 16 residues in the CDR3. J was trimmed by 4 bases and V by 2 bases; bases with no gene match: 7. CDR3 amino acids: CASSQIAGGVYNEQFF. The CDR3 DNA follows: TGCGCCAGCAGCCAAATCGCAGGGGGCGTTTACAATGAGCAGTTCTTC.